The 28 T cell receptor beta chains in this list originate from one sample, sequenced in a study of cytomegalovirus exposure and HLA in healthy donors. PCR employed 60 Vbeta and 13 Jbeta primers. Assay: immunoSEQ multiplex PCR; the TCRdb copy retains only in-frame clones and omits some. Of 130,000 or so clones in the sample, approximately 80% were seen once. Sequenced: PBMCs. The receptors stem from a woman aged 40 to 50 in good health and CMV-seronegative.

V and J are TRBV28 and TRBJ2-2; unclear D gene. Deletions cut 3 bases from V and 4 bases from J, with 15 bases between. The CDR3 consists of 16 residues. Germline V CDR1 and CDR2: MDHEN, SYDVKM. The CDR3 bases are TGTGCCAGCAGTTTTTTGTCAGGTTTCAGCACCGGGGAGCTGTTTTTT. Protein sequence: CASSFLSGFSTGELFF.

The rearrangement links TRBV18 to TRBJ2-1; D is perhaps TRBD2 (6 bases). The CDR3 totals 14 residues. Trimming took 5 bases from V and 4 from J, leaving 12 bases between them. Germline values: CDR1 KGHSH, CDR2 LQKENI. The CDR3 nucleotides are TGTGCCAGCTCAGATTGGGGGGTGTACAATGAGCAGTTCTTC. This translates into CASSDWGVYNEQFF.

The chain joins TRBV19 to TRBJ2-3; no clear D gene. Germline V gene sequence: CDR1 LNHDA, CDR2 SQIVND (reference sequence). Between the trimmed V and J ends, which lost 5 bases and 0 bases, there was a span of 12 bases. This CDR3 is 15 amino acids long. CDR3 coding DNA: TGTGCCAGTAGTTCACAGAGCACTAGCACAGATACGCAGTATTTT. Its protein product is CASSSQSTSTDTQYF.

This rearrangement joins TRBV4-1 to TRBJ2-7; 9 bases line up with TRBD1. Germline values: CDR1 MGHRA, CDR2 YSYEKL. Trimming removed 1 base from V and 0 bases from J; junction bases left unmatched: 4. The CDR3 extends over 16 amino acids. The DNA for the CDR3 is TGCGCCAGCAGCCAAGCGGGACAGGGCCTCTCCTACGAGCAGTACTTC. Translation: CASSQAGQGLSYEQYF.

The V and J genes are TRBV15 and TRBJ1-2, with TRBD1 matching over 7 bases. Germline CDR1 LNHNV, CDR2 YYDKDF (reference sequence). The CDR3 has 18 residues. J lost 4 bases, V lost 0 bases, and 14 bases had no gene match. CDR3 amino acids: CATSRDYSGQSESYGYTF. The DNA of the CDR3 is TGTGCCACCAGCAGAGATTACTCGGGACAGTCTGAGAGCTATGGCTACACCTTC.

This clone is a singleton in its sample. The rearrangement joins TRBV7-6 to TRBJ1-2; TRBD1 aligns across 7 bases. This CDR3 has 16 amino acids. V dropped 5 bases and J dropped 1; count of bases not matched to a gene: 10. Germline V gene data show CDR1 as SGHVS and CDR2 as FNYEAQ. CDR3 DNA: TGTGCCAGCAGCAATAAAAGGGGGCCCGTTAACTATGGCTACACCTTC. It yields the protein CASSNKRGPVNYGYTF. Supplemented by reference TRBV7-6 and TRBJ1-2, the full variable domain reads GAGVSQSPRYKVTKRGQDVALRCDPISGHVSLYWYRQALGQGPEFLTYFNYEAQQDKSGLPNDRFSAERPEGSISTLTIQRTEQRDSAMYRCASSNKRGPVNYGYTFGSGTRLTVV.

This clone was seen only a few times. V usage is TRBV7-2 and J usage is TRBJ1-1, with unresolved D. Germline CDR1 is SGHTA and CDR2 is FQGNSA. CDR3 size: 16 residues. V lost 6 bases, J lost 0 bases, and 17 bases lay in between. This CDR3 is CASSFPADSLNTEAFF. CDR3 DNA sequence: TGTGCCAGCAGTTTCCCAGCGGATTCATTGAACACTGAAGCTTTCTTT. The full variable domain, completed using reference TRBV7-2 and TRBJ1-1, is GAGVSQSPSNKVTEKGKDVELRCDPISGHTALYWYRQSLGQGLEFLIYFQGNSAPDKSGLPSDRFSAERTGGSVSTLTIQRTQQEDSAVYLCASSFPADSLNTEAFFGQGTRLTVV.

The chain employs TRBV27 and TRBJ2-7, with 11 bases aligning to TRBD1. This CDR3 has 13 residues. Germline V CDR1 and CDR2: MNHEY, SMNVEV (reference sequence). Unmatched junction bases numbered 4, after V lost 9 bases and J lost 3 bases. The CDR3 loop reads CARQGTGGYEQYF. The CDR3 DNA follows: TGTGCCAGACAAGGGACAGGGGGCTACGAGCAGTACTTC.

The chain is built from TRBV6-5 and TRBJ1-1; maybe TRBD1 (6 bases). Looked up from germline, CDR1 is MNHEY and CDR2 is SVGAGI. This CDR3 is 13 amino acids long. V lost 4 bases, J lost 8 bases, and 14 bases lay in between. CDR3: CASSFTGTKEAFF. Written as DNA, the CDR3 is TGTGCCAGCAGTTTCACCGGGACAAAAGAAGCTTTCTTT.

The rearrangement joins TRBV4-2 to TRBJ2-7; 7 bases align to TRBD2. The germline gives CDR1 LGHNA, CDR2 YNFKEQ. This CDR3 has 15 amino acids. V dropped 1 base and J dropped 6; count of bases not matched to a gene: 9. CDR3 loop: CASSQVERGAPEQYF. CDR3 coding DNA: TGTGCCAGCAGCCAAGTAGAGCGGGGTGCTCCCGAGCAGTACTTC.

This clone is a singleton in its sample. CDR3 loop: CASSPGQGFDNQPQHF. The CDR3 DNA reads TGCGCCAGCAGCCCAGGACAGGGCTTTGACAATCAGCCCCAGCATTTT. The chain employs TRBV4-1 and TRBJ1-5; 8 bases match TRBD1. V shed 4 bases, J shed 3 bases, and the junction held 8 bases outside the gene matches. CDR3 length: 16 residues. Germline loops: CDR1 MGHRA, CDR2 YSYEKL.

This clone showed up just a few times. J is TRBJ1-1 and V is TRBV19, with D hard to call. V was trimmed by 7 bases and J by 3 bases, leaving 15 bases between them. Germline CDR1 reads LNHDA; CDR2 reads SQIVND (reference sequence). This CDR3 has 14 amino acids. The chain's CDR3 is CASTWGREHTEAFF. As DNA, the CDR3 is TGTGCCAGTACGTGGGGTCGGGAGCACACTGAAGCTTTCTTT. The full variable domain, rest sourced from reference TRBV19 and TRBJ1-1, is DGGITQSPKYLFRKEGQNVTLSCEQNLNHDAMYWYRQDPGQGLRLIYYSQIVNDFQKGDIAEGYSVSREKKESFPLTVTSAQKNPTAFYLCASTWGREHTEAFFGQGTRLTVV.

V usage is TRBV29-1 and J usage is TRBJ2-2; 10 nucleotides agree with TRBD2. Trimming took 2 bases from V and 1 from J; bases not matched to a gene: 1. Germline CDR1 and CDR2: SQVTM and ANQGSEA. The length of the CDR3 is 15 residues. The CDR3 sequence: CSVETSGENTGELFF. CDR3 sequence (DNA): TGCAGCGTTGAAACTAGCGGGGAGAACACCGGGGAGCTGTTTTTT.

Only a few counts were recorded for this clone. The chain combines TRBV11-2 with TRBJ2-7; D unresolved. CDR1 is SGHAT, CDR2 FQNNGV, per germline. The V end was cut by 0 bases, the J end by 0 bases, with 6 bases between. There are 14 residues in the CDR3. CDR3 region: CASSLEPSSYEQYF. CDR3 nucleotide sequence: TGTGCCAGCAGCTTAGAGCCGAGCTCCTACGAGCAGTACTTC.

The rearrangement links TRBV27 to TRBJ2-3; perhaps TRBD1 as D (6 bases). This CDR3 is 15 amino acids long. The germline CDR1 and CDR2 sequences are MNHEY and SMNVEV (reference sequence). The V end lost 5 bases, the J end lost 2 bases, and 14 bases lay between the germline ends. CDR3 coding DNA: TGTGCCAGCAGTCTGCAGGGGATCCCCACAGATACGCAGTATTTT. Its translation is CASSLQGIPTDTQYF.

Concerning this clone itself: Other DNA variants within this sample encode the same CDR3. This rearrangement joins TRBV18 to TRBJ2-7, with D tentatively TRBD2 (6 bases). Germline values: CDR1 KGHSH, CDR2 LQKENI. The V end was cut by 0 bases, the J end by 3 bases, with 6 bases between. The CDR3 has 13 residues. Here the CDR3 DNA reads TGTGCCAGCTCACCACCCGGGAGCTACGAGCAGTACTTC. This translates into CASSPPGSYEQYF. The variable domain in full, with the rest retrieved from reference TRBV18 and TRBJ2-7, is NAGVMQNPRHLVRRRGQEARLRCSPMKGHSHVYWYRQLPEEGLKFMVYLQKENIIDESGMPKERFSAEFPKEGPSILRIQQVVRGDSAAYFCASSPPGSYEQYFGPGTRLTVT.

In this sample, this clone turned up a few times. This chain links TRBV5-1 with TRBJ2-1; 9 nucleotides agree with TRBD2. CDR1 and CDR2 (germline): SGHRS, YFSETQ. There are 17 residues in the CDR3. The junction had 6 bases not matched to a gene; V was cut back by 2 bases and J by 0 bases. The CDR3 DNA reads as TGCGCCAGCAGCTTTGTAGCGGGGGCGAGCTCCTACAATGAGCAGTTCTTC. This gives the protein CASSFVAGASSYNEQFF.

Comments on this clone: The junction departs from germline at one end; a sequencing error may be responsible. The chain couples TRBV7-9 to TRBJ1-2; 8 nucleotides align to TRBD1. The length of the CDR3 is 17 residues. Looked up from germline, CDR1 is SEHNR and CDR2 is FQNEAQ (reference sequence). CDR3 amino acids: CASSPLGGGQGIYGYPF. Written as DNA, the CDR3 is TGTGCCAGCAGCCCCTTAGGAGGCGGACAGGGAATCTATGGCTACCCCTTC.

V and J are TRBV5-4 and TRBJ1-1; D gene uncertain. CDR3 length equals 13 residues. V lost 4 bases and J lost 2, with 9 bases in between. Germline-derived CDR1 and CDR2 are SGHNT and YYREEE (reference sequence). The CDR3 is CASSGQVNTEAFF. CDR3 DNA: TGTGCCAGCAGCGGGCAAGTAAACACTGAAGCTTTCTTT.

The table lists this clone with a few counts. The same CDR3 also results from other DNA sequences found in this sample. The rearrangement links TRBV11-2 to TRBJ1-2; 11 bases match TRBD1. Germline V gives CDR1 SGHAT, CDR2 FQNNGV. The V segment lost 2 bases and the J segment 8 bases; nucleotides outside the gene matches: 4. This CDR3 region has 14 residues. CDR3 bases: TGTGCCAGCAGCTTAAGGACAGGGGGCTTCGGCTACACCTTC. Residues: CASSLRTGGFGYTF.

V is TRBV5-6 and J is TRBJ2-5; D may be TRBD2 (5 bases). Germline V gene sequence: CDR1 SGHDT, CDR2 YYEEEE. This CDR3 region has 16 residues. With 2 bases removed from V and 4 bases from J, the gap between germline ends came to 18 bases. DNA for the CDR3: TGTGCCAGCAGCTTTCCCCTGCCCGGGGATTCAGAGACCCAGTACTTC. Residues: CASSFPLPGDSETQYF.

This clone was counted once. This chain uses TRBV4-1 with TRBJ1-1; 8 bases match TRBD1. This CDR3 has 16 amino acids. V lost 0 bases, J lost 5 bases, and 8 bases stayed unmatched. Germline CDR1 and CDR2: MGHRA and YSYEKL. CDR3 in amino acids: CASSQEGRGQGTEAFF. In DNA, the CDR3 is TGCGCCAGCAGCCAAGAAGGCAGGGGGCAGGGTACTGAAGCTTTCTTT.

The chain couples TRBV4-3 to TRBJ1-1, with TRBD1 matching over 8 bases. This CDR3 has 13 residues. The germline V gene has CDR1 LGHNA and CDR2 YSLEER. V shed 0 bases, J shed 9 bases, and the junction held 3 bases outside the gene matches. In nucleotides, the CDR3 is TGCGCCAGCAGCCAAGACGGACAGGGCAAAGCTTTCTTT. Protein product: CASSQDGQGKAFF.

In its sample, this clone was seen once. The chain joins TRBV5-1 to TRBJ1-3; 7 bases map to TRBD1. This CDR3 region has 17 residues. V trimming: 2 bases; J trimming: 0 bases; junction bases outside the gene matches: 8. Germline V gene data show CDR1 as SGHRS and CDR2 as YFSETQ. The CDR3 bases are TGCGCCAGCAGCTTTCTCGGCGAGGGGGCCTCTGGAAACACCATATATTTT. Its protein product is CASSFLGEGASGNTIYF.

The genes are TRBV30 and TRBJ1-5, with 7 bases lining up with TRBD1. This CDR3 has 13 amino acids. V was clipped by 5 bases and J by 5 bases; unmatched bases: 6. Germline CDR1 GTSNPN, CDR2 SVGIG (reference sequence). In DNA form, the CDR3 reads TGTGCCTGGTCGACAGGGAAGGATCAGCCCCAGCATTTT. Encoded protein: CAWSTGKDQPQHF. Based on the CDR3 plus reference TRBV30 and TRBJ1-5, the full variable domain is SQTIHQWPATLVQPVGSPLSLECTVEGTSNPNLYWYRQAAGRGLQLLFYSVGIGQISSEVPQNLSASRPQDRQFILSSKKLLLSDSGFYLCAWSTGKDQPQHFGDGTRLSIL.

The chain couples TRBV18 to TRBJ1-5; TRBD1 aligns across 7 bases. Trimming at V came to 2 bases and at J to 4 bases, leaving 8 bases not matched to a gene. The CDR3 spans 16 residues. The V gene's germline CDR1 is KGHSH and CDR2 LQKENI. The CDR3 loop reads CASSPDPGQRNQPQHF. CDR3 DNA sequence: TGTGCCAGCTCACCAGACCCGGGACAGAGAAATCAGCCCCAGCATTTT.

The chain links TRBV30 to TRBJ1-1; no clear D gene. V lost 4 bases, J lost 3 bases, and 6 bases lay in between. Per germline, CDR1 GTSNPN and CDR2 SVGIG (reference sequence). This CDR3 has 11 amino acids. The DNA of the CDR3 is TGTGCCTGGATTATTTACACTGAAGCTTTCTTT. Its protein is CAWIIYTEAFF.

The V and J genes are TRBV9 and TRBJ1-6; possible D gene TRBD1, 5 bases. The germline V and J ends were trimmed by 3 bases and 7 bases, with 5 bases remaining between them. CDR1 is SGDLS and CDR2 is YYNGEE in the germline V gene. The length of the CDR3 is 12 residues. The CDR3 DNA follows: TGTGCCAGCAGCGAGGGGAATTCACCCCTCCACTTT. Its translation is CASSEGNSPLHF.